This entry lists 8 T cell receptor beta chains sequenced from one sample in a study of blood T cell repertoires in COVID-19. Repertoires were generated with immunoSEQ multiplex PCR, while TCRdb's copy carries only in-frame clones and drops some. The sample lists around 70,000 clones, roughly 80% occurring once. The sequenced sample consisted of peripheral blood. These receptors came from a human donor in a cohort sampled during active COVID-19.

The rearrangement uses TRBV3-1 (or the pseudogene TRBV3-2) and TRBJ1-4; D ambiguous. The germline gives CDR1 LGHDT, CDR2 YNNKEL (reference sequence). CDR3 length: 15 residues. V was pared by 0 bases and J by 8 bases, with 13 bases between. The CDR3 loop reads CASSQDSGLGEKLFF. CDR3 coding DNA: TGTGCCAGCAGCCAAGACAGCGGACTTGGAGAAAAACTGTTTTTT.

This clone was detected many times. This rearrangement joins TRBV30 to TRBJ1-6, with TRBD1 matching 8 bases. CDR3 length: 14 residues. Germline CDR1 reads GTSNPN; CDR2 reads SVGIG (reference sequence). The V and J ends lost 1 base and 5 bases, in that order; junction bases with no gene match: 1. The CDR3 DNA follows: TGTGCCTGGAGTGGGGGACAGGATAATTCACCCCTCCACTTT. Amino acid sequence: CAWSGGQDNSPLHF.

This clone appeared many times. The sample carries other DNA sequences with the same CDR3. The CDR3 reads CASSGTGSYEQYF. Written as DNA, the CDR3 is TGTGCCAGCAGCGGGACAGGTTCCTACGAGCAGTACTTC. The chain employs TRBV11-2 and TRBJ2-7; 8 bases are shared with TRBD1. This CDR3 contains 13 residues. The germline V gene encodes CDR1 SGHAT and CDR2 FQNNGV. J gave up 1 base and V 5 bases, and 1 base lay outside the gene matches.

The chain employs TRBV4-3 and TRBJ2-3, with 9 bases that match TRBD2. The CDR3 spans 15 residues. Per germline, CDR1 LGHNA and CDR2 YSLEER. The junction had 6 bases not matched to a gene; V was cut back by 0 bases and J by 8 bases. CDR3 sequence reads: CASSQDLAGDGTQYF. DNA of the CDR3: TGCGCCAGCAGCCAAGACTTAGCGGGGGACGGTACGCAGTATTTT.

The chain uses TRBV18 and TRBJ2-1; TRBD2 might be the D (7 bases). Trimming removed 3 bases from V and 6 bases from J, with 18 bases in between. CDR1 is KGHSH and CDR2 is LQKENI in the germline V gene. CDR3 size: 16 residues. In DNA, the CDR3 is TGTGCCAGCTCACCGAACGGGGGGCCAATGGGCAATGAGCAGTTCTTC. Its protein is CASSPNGGPMGNEQFF.

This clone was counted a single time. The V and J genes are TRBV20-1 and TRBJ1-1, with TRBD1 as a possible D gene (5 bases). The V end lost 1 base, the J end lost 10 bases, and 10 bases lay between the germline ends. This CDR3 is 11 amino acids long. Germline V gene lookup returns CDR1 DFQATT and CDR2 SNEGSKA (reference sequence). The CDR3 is CSARVEQAAFF. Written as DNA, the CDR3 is TGCAGTGCTAGAGTTGAACAGGCAGCTTTCTTT.

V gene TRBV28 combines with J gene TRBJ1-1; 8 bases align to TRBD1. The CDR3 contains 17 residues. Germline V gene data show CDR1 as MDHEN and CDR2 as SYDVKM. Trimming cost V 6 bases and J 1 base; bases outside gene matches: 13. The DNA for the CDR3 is TGTGCCAGCAGAACCAGAATGACAGGGGCAAGGAACACTGAAGCTTTCTTT. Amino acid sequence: CASRTRMTGARNTEAFF.

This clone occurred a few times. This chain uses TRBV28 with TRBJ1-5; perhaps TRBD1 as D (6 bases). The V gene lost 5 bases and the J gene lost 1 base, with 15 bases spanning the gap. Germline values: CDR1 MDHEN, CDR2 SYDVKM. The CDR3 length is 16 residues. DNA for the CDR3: TGTGCCAGCAGTCCCCCGGGACAATGGAGCAATCAGCCCCAGCATTTT. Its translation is CASSPPGQWSNQPQHF.